This passage covers 32 T cell receptor beta chains from one sample sequenced in a study of cytomegalovirus exposure and HLA in healthy donors. The PCR ran on 60 Vbeta and 13 Jbeta primers. Data came from immunoSEQ multiplex PCR; TCRdb stores just in-frame clones and leaves some out. The sample has 200,000 to 250,000 clones, 85% seen once. Sequenced material: PBMCs. The receptors originated from a human donor in good health.

The genes are TRBV30 and TRBJ1-2; a possible D gene is TRBD1 (5 bases). Looked up from germline, CDR1 is GTSNPN and CDR2 is SVGIG (reference sequence). The CDR3 extends over 13 amino acids. Trimming took off 2 bases at V and 4 bases at J, with 11 bases between the two ends. The CDR3 DNA follows: TGTGCCTGGAGTAGGAGGGGCGCCTATGGCTACACCTTC. This translates into CAWSRRGAYGYTF.

V usage is TRBV27 and J usage is TRBJ2-7; maybe TRBD2 (5 bases). The V gene lost 0 bases and the J gene lost 7 bases, with 13 bases spanning the gap. The CDR3 covers 14 residues. Germline CDR1 reads MNHEY; CDR2 reads SMNVEV (reference sequence). CDR3 DNA: TGTGCCAGCAGTTTATCCCCCAGCCAGCGGGAGCAGTACTTC. Translation: CASSLSPSQREQYF.

The CDR3 nucleotides are TGCGCCAGCAGCCCAGATTGGAGCGCTAACTATGGCTACACCTTC. Translated, it gives CASSPDWSANYGYTF. The gene calls are TRBV4-3 and TRBJ1-2; no clear D gene. Germline lookup yields CDR1 LGHNA and CDR2 YSLEER. The CDR3 covers 15 residues. Trimming removed 4 bases from V and 0 bases from J, with 12 bases in between.

Details on this clone: Mismatch with germline at one junction end may stem from a read error. The chain couples TRBV7-7 to TRBJ2-5, with D maybe TRBD1 (5 bases). Germline CDR1 and CDR2: SSHAT and FNYEAQ (reference sequence). The CDR3 consists of 14 residues. The CDR3 reads CASSPRQGLETQYF. CDR3 bases: TGTGCTAGCAGCCCCAGGCAGGGCCTTGAGACCCAGTACTTC.

The gene calls are TRBV27 and TRBJ1-6, with unresolved D. The CDR3 runs 12 residues. Germline lookup yields CDR1 MNHEY and CDR2 SMNVEV (reference sequence). V shed 6 bases and J shed 9 bases, with 9 bases lying between them. The CDR3 sequence is CASRMAGSPLHF. In DNA, the CDR3 is TGTGCCAGCAGAATGGCGGGTTCACCCCTCCACTTT.

V is TRBV19 and J is TRBJ2-1, with 14 bases identical to TRBD2. V lost 5 bases to trimming and J lost 12 bases; unmatched junction nucleotides: 15. Germline V gives CDR1 LNHDA, CDR2 SQIVND (reference sequence). This CDR3 spans 17 amino acids. The CDR3 DNA reads as TGTGCCAGTAGTTCAAGACAGGGGACTAGCGGGAGCCCGCGGCAGTTCTTC. Translation: CASSSRQGTSGSPRQFF.

This clone was counted once. V is TRBV27 and J is TRBJ2-7; 10 bases agree with TRBD2. Germline-derived CDR1 and CDR2 are MNHEY and SMNVEV (reference sequence). The junction had 8 bases not matched to a gene; V was cut back by 6 bases and J by 3 bases. CDR3 length: 15 residues. Here the CDR3 DNA reads TGTGCCAGCAGCCCACTCACTAGCGGGATCTACGAGCAGTACTTC. Translating gives CASSPLTSGIYEQYF.

CDR3 sequence reads: CASSFSQGDTQYF. The DNA of the CDR3 is TGTGCCAGCAGCTTTTCGCAGGGGGATACGCAGTATTTT. The J gene is TRBJ2-3, the V gene TRBV7-9, with D perhaps matching TRBD1 (6 bases). Looked up from germline, CDR1 is SEHNR and CDR2 is FQNEAQ (reference sequence). Trimming removed 3 bases at V and 6 bases at J, with 10 bases between. CDR3 length: 13 amino acids.

The chain combines TRBV14 with TRBJ2-1; D remains unclear. The CDR3 consists of 12 residues. V lost 2 bases and J lost 9, with 8 bases in between. In germline, CDR1 is SGHDN, CDR2 FVKESK. CDR3 in amino acids: CASSQRESEQFF. The CDR3 region has the DNA TGTGCCAGCAGCCAACGTGAGAGTGAGCAGTTCTTC.

This chain links TRBV5-6 with TRBJ1-5, with unresolved D. V shed 2 bases and J shed 2 bases, with 8 bases lying between them. The germline V gene encodes CDR1 SGHDT and CDR2 YYEEEE. The CDR3 covers 14 residues. The CDR3 DNA reads TGTGCCAGCAGCTTTGGGAGGGGCAATCAGCCCCAGCATTTT. Translated: CASSFGRGNQPQHF. Looking up the rest from reference TRBV5-6 and TRBJ1-5 gives the full variable domain: DAGVTQSPTHLIKTRGQQVTLRCSPKSGHDTVSWYQQALGQGPQFIFQYYEEEERQRGNFPDRFSGHQFPNYSSELNVNALLLGDSALYLCASSFGRGNQPQHFGDGTRLSIL.

The rearrangement joins TRBV21-1 to TRBJ2-3; the table's D call TRBD1 went unverified against the DNA. TRBV21-1 has pseudogene status. This CDR3 region has 15 residues. CDR3 nucleotide sequence: TGTGCCAGCAGCAAAGAGGGGATTTCTACAGATACGCAGTATTTT. Its protein is CASSKEGISTDTQYF.

J is TRBJ2-3 and V is TRBV7-9; D unclear. V lost 5 bases, J lost 0 bases, and 15 bases lay in between. The CDR3 is 16 residues long. The germline V gene encodes CDR1 SEHNR and CDR2 FQNEAQ (reference sequence). CDR3 coding DNA: TGTGCCAGCAGCCCAGACCCGCGGATCAGCACAGATACGCAGTATTTT. Protein sequence: CASSPDPRISTDTQYF.

The chain is built from TRBV6-1 and TRBJ2-7, with TRBD2 identical over 9 bases. The CDR3 runs 14 residues. The V and J ends lost 6 bases and 6 bases, in that order; junction bases with no gene match: 9. CDR1 and CDR2 (germline): MNHNS, SASEGT. For the CDR3, the DNA is TGTGCCAGCAGGGGGACTAGCCTAGGGTCCGAGCAGTACTTC. Protein product: CASRGTSLGSEQYF.

J is TRBJ2-3 and V is TRBV29-1; D is perhaps TRBD2 (6 bases). This CDR3 region has 15 residues. Germline V gene lookup returns CDR1 SQVTM and CDR2 ANQGSEA. The ends were cut back, 2 bases at V and 2 bases at J, with 14 bases in the middle. DNA of the CDR3: TGCAGCGTTGAATCTCTTGCGGGGTACACAGATACGCAGTATTTT. Translated, it gives CSVESLAGYTDTQYF.

The genes are TRBV6-5 and TRBJ1-5; D call uncertain. V dropped 5 bases and J dropped 5 bases, with 13 bases sitting between them. This CDR3 has 14 residues. Germline-derived CDR1 and CDR2 are MNHEY and SVGAGI. CDR3 loop: CASSPGGGYQPQHF. The CDR3 bases are TGTGCCAGCAGTCCTGGCGGCGGGTATCAGCCCCAGCATTTT.

The chain uses TRBV5-6 and TRBJ2-7, with 9 bases matching TRBD1. The V segment lost 2 bases and the J segment 7 bases; nucleotides outside the gene matches: 10. The CDR3 extends over 15 amino acids. Germline CDR1 is SGHDT and CDR2 is YYEEEE. Written as DNA, the CDR3 is TGTGCCAGCAGCTTCCGGGACAGGGTCGTGTTAGAGCAGTACTTC. Translation gives CASSFRDRVVLEQYF.

The chain has TRBV4-3 and TRBJ2-5, with TRBD1 matching over 8 bases. The V and J ends lost 0 bases and 4 bases, in that order; junction bases with no gene match: 1. This CDR3 is built from 14 residues. Germline V gene data show CDR1 as LGHNA and CDR2 as YSLEER. The DNA for the CDR3 is TGCGCCAGCAGCCAAGAGGACAGGGCAGAGACCCAGTACTTC. Protein product: CASSQEDRAETQYF.

The V and J genes are TRBV19 and TRBJ2-7; TRBD1 agrees at 10 bases. From germline, CDR1 is LNHDA and CDR2 SQIVND (reference sequence). J was trimmed by 2 bases and V by 3 bases; bases with no gene match: 4. The CDR3 loop spans 15 amino acids. DNA of the CDR3: TGTGCCAGTAGTATCTGGGACAGGGGAGCCTACGAGCAGTACTTC. It yields the protein CASSIWDRGAYEQYF.

The rearrangement joins TRBV5-1 to TRBJ2-7, with D tentatively TRBD2 (5 bases). This CDR3 contains 11 residues. The germline CDR1 and CDR2 sequences are SGHRS and YFSETQ. The V end lost 7 bases, the J end lost 7 bases, and 12 bases lay between the germline ends. Here the CDR3 reads CASRGSGEQYF. CDR3 coding DNA: TGCGCCAGCCGCGGGTCGGGGGAGCAGTACTTC.

The V call is TRBV5-6, the J call TRBJ1-1; a weak D match, TRBD1 (6 bases). Trimming pared 0 bases from V and 2 bases from J, leaving 14 bases between. This CDR3 has 16 residues. From germline, CDR1 is SGHDT and CDR2 YYEEEE. CDR3 DNA: TGTGCCAGCAGCTTGGACCAGGGGTGGGGAAACACTGAAGCTTTCTTT. This translates into CASSLDQGWGNTEAFF.

The chain is built from TRBV11-2 and TRBJ2-1; D unresolved. With 1 base removed from V and 4 bases from J, the gap between germline ends came to 14 bases. The germline CDR1 and CDR2 sequences are SGHAT and FQNNGV. The CDR3 consists of 16 residues. The chain's CDR3 is CASSLGPVLIYNEQFF. The CDR3 bases are TGTGCCAGCAGCTTAGGCCCAGTCCTCATTTACAATGAGCAGTTCTTC.

The chain combines TRBV7-6 with TRBJ2-7; tentatively, D is TRBD2 (6 bases). This CDR3 has 15 residues. Trimming shortened V by 5 bases and J by 2 bases, and 16 bases separated the two germline ends. Germline lookup yields CDR1 SGHVS and CDR2 FNYEAQ. The CDR3 is CASSPWRDGTYEQYF. The CDR3 coding sequence is TGTGCCAGCAGCCCCTGGAGGGACGGAACCTACGAGCAGTACTTC.

This chain links TRBV15 with TRBJ2-1; 11 bases map to TRBD2. The CDR3 spans 16 residues. Trimming cost V 3 bases and J 5 bases; bases outside gene matches: 6. Per the germline V gene, CDR1 is LNHNV and CDR2 is YYDKDF (reference sequence). The CDR3 DNA follows: TGTGCCACCAGCAGCCCCGGGACTAGCGGAAACAATGAGCAGTTCTTC. It specifies CATSSPGTSGNNEQFF.

As DNA, the CDR3 is TGTGCCAGCGAGGAGACGAACACCGGGGAGCTGTTTTTT. Its protein is CASEETNTGELFF. This rearrangement joins TRBV2 to TRBJ2-2, with D uncertain. The CDR3 is 13 amino acids. Deletions cut 8 bases from V and 0 bases from J, with 7 bases between. Germline V lookup: CDR1 SNHLY, CDR2 FYNNEI.

CDR3 DNA: TGTGCCAGCGGTTACCTAGGGACTAGCGGGAGGAATGAGCAGTTCTTC. Its translation is CASGYLGTSGRNEQFF. The gene calls are TRBV7-2 and TRBJ2-1; 15 bases line up with TRBD2. CDR1 SGHTA and CDR2 FQGNSA come from the germline V gene. The CDR3 has 16 amino acids. V shed 8 bases and J 7 bases; nucleotides not matched to a gene: 9.

This clone was detected once. The V and J genes are TRBV7-9 and TRBJ1-2, with unresolved D. The V end was cut by 1 base, the J end by 0 bases, with 6 bases between. Germline V gene sequence: CDR1 SEHNR, CDR2 FQNEAQ (reference sequence). The CDR3 is 14 residues long. Here the CDR3 DNA reads TGTGCCAGCAGCTTAGGCGGGGCTAACTATGGCTACACCTTC. This gives the protein CASSLGGANYGYTF.

The J gene is TRBJ1-1, the V gene TRBV29-1, with D tentatively TRBD1 (6 bases). V gave up 4 bases and J gave up 11 bases, with 11 bases separating them. This CDR3 contains 10 residues. The germline V gene has CDR1 SQVTM and CDR2 ANQGSEA. The DNA for the CDR3 is TGCAGCGTTGTGGGGGCTTGGGCTTTCTTT. Translation: CSVVGAWAFF.

The chain couples TRBV21-1 to TRBJ1-1; no check of the table's D call, TRBD1, against the DNA was made. TRBV21-1 is assigned pseudogene status. The CDR3 runs to 18 residues. CDR3: CASIVVPDRIMLNTEAFF. CDR3 DNA sequence: TGTGCCAGCATAGTGGTGCCGGACAGAATTATGCTGAACACTGAAGCTTTCTTT.

The V call is TRBV28, the J call TRBJ1-2; TRBD1 matches at 7 bases. This CDR3 region has 15 residues. Germline CDR1 is MDHEN and CDR2 is SYDVKM. The trim removed 3 bases at V and 4 bases at J, leaving 8 bases unmatched. The CDR3 loop is CASSFGRGVTYGYTF. CDR3 nucleotide sequence: TGTGCCAGCAGTTTTGGCAGGGGGGTTACCTATGGCTACACCTTC.

This clone has just a few counts. The V and J genes are TRBV29-1 and TRBJ1-1, with D maybe TRBD1 (5 bases). CDR3 length: 15 amino acids. The V gene's germline CDR1 is SQVTM and CDR2 ANQGSEA. Trimming shortened V by 6 bases and J by 5 bases, and 22 bases separated the two germline ends. CDR3 sequence (DNA): TGCAGCGTCTTTGTGGGGCCCCAGATGAGGACTGAAGCTTTCTTT. Protein: CSVFVGPQMRTEAFF.

The CDR3 is CASSLGDRGPNEQFF. CDR3 bases: TGTGCCAGCAGCTTGGGGGACAGGGGTCCCAATGAGCAGTTCTTC. V is TRBV7-9 and J is TRBJ2-1; 10 nucleotides match TRBD1. The ends lost 3 bases at V and 6 bases at J; junction bases unmatched: 5. Looked up from germline, CDR1 is SEHNR and CDR2 is FQNEAQ (reference sequence). The length of the CDR3 is 15 residues.

The J gene is TRBJ1-1, the V gene TRBV29-1, with D tentatively TRBD1 (5 bases). CDR1 SQVTM and CDR2 ANQGSEA come from the germline V gene. The CDR3 has 13 amino acids. CDR3 bases: TGCGGGGTGCAGGGCCGGGCGAACACTGAAGCTTTCTTT. It is translated as CGVQGRANTEAFF.